This T cell receptor (beta chain) was sequenced for a study of CD8+ T cells in alopecia areata. Findings and caveats of the study: Among patients, TCR sharing was less clear than in mice, a difference possibly due in part to HLA diversity in the patient population. Normal-skin resident alphabeta T cells also appear among scalp sample sequences. Clonality exceeded that of normal scalp in lesional scalp, most notably in alopecia totalis/universalis.

The CDR3 is 13 residues long. Per germline, CDR1 GTSNPN and CDR2 SVGIG (reference sequence). V shed 5 bases and J shed 0 bases, with 10 bases lying between them. Following RNA extraction, reverse transcription yielded cDNA that acted as the sequencing template. Repertoires were generated with immunoSEQ multiplex PCR, while TCRdb's copy carries only in-frame clones and drops some. The data hold about 120,000 clones, with approximately 58% observed a single time. Sorting separated CD4+ and CD8+ T cells out of PBMCs. This clone came up a few times. Its specificity is not known. This TCR was sampled from a human donor in good health. The sequenced sample consisted of CD4+ T cells sorted from blood. This chain joins TRBV30 and TRBJ1-1; D may be TRBD1 (6 bases). CDR3 nucleotide sequence: TGTGCCTGGGGCAGGGACATGAACACTGAAGCTTTCTTT. Its translation is CAWGRDMNTEAFF.